This TCR beta chain came from a study of T cell responses to AZD1222 COVID-19 vaccine. TCRdb's copy holds only in-frame clones and misses some; the assay was immunoSEQ multiplex PCR. The table lists 100,000 or so clones, around 87% of them singletons. CDR3 size: 15 residues. Germline assignment: CDR1 SGHRS and CDR2 YFSETQ. V was clipped by 2 bases and J by 0 bases, with 9 bases between them. The specimen comprised peripheral blood, sampled 28 days after the second AZD1222 dose. This sequence joins TRBV5-1 and TRBJ2-1; D may be TRBD1 (6 bases). The receptor's source is an adult who received the AZD1222 COVID-19 vaccine. As DNA, the CDR3 is TGCGCCAGCAGCTTACTCAGGGGCTCCTACAATGAGCAGTTCTTC. Translation: CASSLLRGSYNEQFF.